This T cell receptor (beta chain) was captured by sequencing in a study of beta chain features in type 1 diabetes. Comments on this clone: The antigen is unknown. The sample holds other DNA sequences that translate to the same CDR3.

Of the isolated RNA, all was reverse transcribed, and so the sequenced material was expressed TCRB transcripts. Naive, central memory and regulatory T cell samples came to a mean of about 4 million reads. Profiled with immunoSEQ multiplex PCR; TCRdb holds only in-frame clones, not every one. Of some 700,000 clones listed, 10% to 15% are singletons. The CDR3 sequence is 11 residues long. Looked up from germline, CDR1 is SNHLY and CDR2 is FYNNEI. Between the trimmed V and J ends, which lost 6 bases and 4 bases, there was a span of 3 bases. General study points: A moderate, significant TCRB CDR3 shortening appeared in type 1 diabetes across four CD4+ subsets.

The sample taken for sequencing was naive CD4+ T cells from blood. The clonotype was recovered from a man aged 18 to 30 with type 1 diabetes. This chain joins TRBV2 and TRBJ2-2; unclear D gene. Here the CDR3 DNA reads TGTGCCAGCAGGGGCACCGGGGAGCTGTTTTTT. Amino acid sequence: CASRGTGELFF.